Below, 25 T cell receptor beta chains from the same sample are listed, as sequenced in a study of identical twins (dated by TCRdb to 2016 to 2018). Library construction relied on 5' RACE. The sequencer was an Illumina HiSeq 2000. TCRdb itself trimmed the public reads at Q25 with fastp, ran MiXCR and retained productive beta chains. All rows with the same CDR3 protein become a single entry with the most common DNA and genes. The sample data list roughly 1,500,000 distinct CDR3 sequences, and roughly 35% of these were observed just once. The top ten clonotypes cover approximately 0.25% of the sample. Sequencing used cord blood. The receptors stem from a newborn girl in good health.

This clonotype was found a few times. This chain links TRBV18 with TRBJ1-1; a weak D match, TRBD1 (6 bases). Trimming left V 3 bases short and J 4 bases short, with 15 bases between. The CDR3 contains 15 residues. The germline V gene has CDR1 KGHSH and CDR2 LQKENI. The CDR3 DNA sequence: TGTGCCAGCTCACCCCTACAGGGTATGGGCACTGAAGCTTTCTTT. The encoded protein is CASSPLQGMGTEAFF.

The chain joins TRBV6-2 or TRBV6-3 to TRBJ1-5, with D possibly TRBD1 on 6 matching bases. V was shortened by 6 bases and J by 9 bases, with 15 bases between the two germline ends. Germline CDR1 reads MNHEY; CDR2 reads SVGEGT. This CDR3 spans 13 amino acids. The CDR3 protein is CASRQGVRTPQHF. The CDR3 nucleotides are TGTGCCAGCAGACAGGGAGTAAGGACGCCCCAGCATTTT.

The J gene is TRBJ1-2, the V gene TRBV4-1; D may be TRBD1 (5 bases). Trimming pared 0 bases from V and 5 bases from J, leaving 16 bases between. This CDR3 spans 16 amino acids. Looked up from germline, CDR1 is MGHRA and CDR2 is YSYEKL. The CDR3 loop reads CASSQELTSAGYGYTF. CDR3 coding DNA: TGCGCCAGCAGCCAAGAACTGACGTCTGCAGGGTATGGCTACACCTTC.

The chain couples TRBV20-1 to TRBJ1-2; a weak D match, TRBD1 (6 bases). Germline-derived CDR1 and CDR2 are DFQATT and SNEGSKA (reference sequence). The CDR3 contains 14 residues. With 3 bases removed from V and 2 bases from J, the gap between germline ends came to 13 bases. The CDR3: CSASGGTRNYGYTF. The CDR3 region has the DNA TGCAGTGCTAGCGGGGGGACACGAAACTATGGCTACACCTTC.

In this sample, this clonotype turned up a few times. The DNA of the CDR3 is TGTGCCAGCAGTTTAGCGGACAGGGGTACGGGCTACACCTTC. Amino acids: CASSLADRGTGYTF. The rearrangement links TRBV28 to TRBJ1-2, with 9 bases identical to TRBD1. The trim removed 2 bases at V and 8 bases at J, leaving 6 bases unmatched. Germline V lookup: CDR1 MDHEN, CDR2 SYDVKM. The CDR3 runs to 14 residues.

This clonotype appeared many times. V usage is TRBV7-2 and J usage is TRBJ2-1; perhaps TRBD2 as D (6 bases). CDR3 length equals 14 residues. The ends were cut back, 4 bases at V and 2 bases at J, with 9 bases in the middle. Germline V gene lookup returns CDR1 SGHTA and CDR2 FQGNSA. Here the CDR3 DNA reads TGTGCCAGCAGCTCTAGACTAGCCTACAATGAGCAGTTCTTC. Its protein product is CASSSRLAYNEQFF.

The J gene is TRBJ1-1, the V gene TRBV20-1; possibly TRBD1 for D (6 bases). The germline V and J ends were trimmed by 8 bases and 3 bases, with 25 bases remaining between them. The CDR3 is 16 amino acids. Germline assignment: CDR1 DFQATT and CDR2 SNEGSKA (reference sequence). The DNA of the CDR3 is TGCAGTAAACTCGGACCCAGGGGTAGGTTTCACACTGAAGCTTTCTTT. Its translation: CSKLGPRGRFHTEAFF.

This clonotype was seen a few times. The chain couples TRBV6-1 to TRBJ2-7; D call uncertain. Germline loops: CDR1 MNHNS, CDR2 SASEGT. The CDR3 loop spans 14 amino acids. Trimming pared 4 bases from V and 0 bases from J, leaving 10 bases between. The CDR3 sequence is CASSVRDPSYEQYF. DNA of the CDR3: TGTGCCAGCAGTGTAAGGGATCCCTCCTACGAGCAGTACTTC.

The chain combines TRBV29-1 with TRBJ2-1, with 8 nucleotides matching TRBD2. The length of the CDR3 is 17 residues. V dropped 1 base and J dropped 3; count of bases not matched to a gene: 11. CDR1 is SQVTM, CDR2 ANQGSEA, per germline. Written as DNA, the CDR3 is TGCAGCGTTGAAGGGTCGATCAGCGGGAGTTTCTACAATGAGCAGTTCTTC. This codes for CSVEGSISGSFYNEQFF.

This clonotype has more than one count but fewer than ten. This chain links TRBV19 with TRBJ2-3; D might be TRBD2 (5 bases). The CDR3 loop spans 15 amino acids. Germline V gene data show CDR1 as LNHDA and CDR2 as SQIVND (reference sequence). The V end lost 3 bases, the J end lost 5 bases, and 15 bases lay between the germline ends. CDR3 nucleotides: TGTGCCAGTAGTATTAGGAGCAGCCGGGGAGATACGCAGTATTTT. It translates to CASSIRSSRGDTQYF.

The rearrangement uses TRBV20-1 and TRBJ2-5; TRBD2 matches at 7 bases. This CDR3 has 12 residues. From germline, CDR1 is DFQATT and CDR2 SNEGSKA (reference sequence). J lost 7 bases, V lost 7 bases, and 9 bases had no gene match. The CDR3 reads CSGTRQGATQYF. The CDR3 nucleotides read TGCAGTGGGACTAGGCAGGGCGCGACCCAGTACTTC.

The chain joins TRBV5-1 to TRBJ2-3; D possibly corresponds to TRBD1 (8 bases). Germline lookup yields CDR1 SGHRS and CDR2 YFSETQ. The CDR3 is 15 amino acids. Trimming took 3 bases from V and 3 from J, leaving 14 bases between them. This chain's CDR3 is CASSYRGGLTDTQYF. CDR3 DNA sequence: TGCGCCAGCAGCTACAGGGGGGGATTGACAGATACGCAGTATTTT.

This clonotype was found once. The chain combines TRBV11-2 with TRBJ2-7; TRBD1 agrees at 9 bases. CDR3 length: 13 amino acids. J gave up 5 bases and V 6 bases, and 5 bases lay outside the gene matches. The germline V gene has CDR1 SGHAT and CDR2 FQNNGV. CDR3 residues: CASRETGGHEQYF. CDR3 coding DNA: TGTGCCAGCAGAGAGACAGGGGGACACGAGCAGTACTTC.

The CDR3 is CASSPYRGRNYGYTF. The CDR3 nucleotides are TGTGCCAGCAGCCCGTACAGGGGACGTAACTATGGCTACACCTTC. The V call is TRBV12-3 or TRBV12-4, the J call TRBJ1-2; TRBD1 matches 7 bases. V was pared by 6 bases and J by 1 base, with 8 bases of the junction left unmatched. This CDR3 region has 15 residues.

This chain connects TRBV20-1 to TRBJ2-5; D may be TRBD2 (6 bases). The CDR3 is 13 amino acids. Germline CDR1 is DFQATT and CDR2 is SNEGSKA (reference sequence). The V end lost 0 bases, the J end lost 5 bases, and 10 bases lay between the germline ends. CDR3 nucleotides: TGCAGTGCTAGAGATTGGGGGGTTGAGACCCAGTACTTC. It translates to CSARDWGVETQYF.

This clonotype occurred a few times. The chain couples TRBV20-1 to TRBJ2-3; D is perhaps TRBD1 (5 bases). V dropped 3 bases and J dropped 2 bases, with 9 bases sitting between them. Germline V gives CDR1 DFQATT, CDR2 SNEGSKA (reference sequence). The CDR3 consists of 13 residues. The CDR3, as DNA: TGCAGTGCTAGGCAGGGTGTCACAGATACGCAGTATTTT. The encoded protein is CSARQGVTDTQYF.

This clonotype has at least ten counts. The CDR3 loop is CASSLGGGMNTEAFF. DNA for the CDR3: TGTGCCAGCAGCTTAGGGGGAGGGATGAACACTGAAGCTTTCTTT. This rearrangement joins TRBV7-2 to TRBJ1-1; D gene ambiguous. Germline-derived CDR1 and CDR2 are SGHTA and FQGNSA. The CDR3 extends over 15 amino acids. V lost 1 base to trimming and J lost 0 bases, with 9 bases between them.

V usage is TRBV7-9 and J usage is TRBJ1-2, with 9 positions matching TRBD1. This CDR3 is 15 amino acids long. V lost 0 bases, J lost 8 bases, and 7 bases stayed unmatched. CDR1 SEHNR and CDR2 FQNEAQ come from the germline V gene (reference sequence). CDR3 sequence reads: CASSLAQGAFGGYTF. Here the CDR3 DNA reads TGTGCCAGCAGCTTAGCACAGGGGGCCTTCGGGGGCTACACCTTC.

V is TRBV4-2 and J is TRBJ2-3; TRBD2 might be the D (7 bases). Germline values: CDR1 LGHNA, CDR2 YNFKEQ. This CDR3 region has 15 residues. The V end lost 1 base, the J end lost 5 bases, and 13 bases lay between the germline ends. As DNA, the CDR3 is TGTGCCAGCAGCCAAGTGGGGGGGCTCGGAGATACGCAGTATTTT. Amino acids: CASSQVGGLGDTQYF.

This clonotype showed up just a few times. The chain combines TRBV20-1 with TRBJ2-7; D is undetermined. The V end lost 6 bases, the J end lost 10 bases, and 16 bases lay between the germline ends. The CDR3 spans 11 residues. The germline CDR1 and CDR2 sequences are DFQATT and SNEGSKA (reference sequence). Here the CDR3 DNA reads TGCAGTGCGCCCCTTGGACCCAGCCAGTACTTC. Translated, it gives CSAPLGPSQYF.

The chain joins TRBV10-3 to TRBJ1-3; 8 bases fit TRBD1. V lost 11 bases to trimming and J lost 3 bases; unmatched junction nucleotides: 0. In germline, CDR1 is ENHRY, CDR2 SYGVKD. The CDR3 runs to 11 residues. The CDR3 DNA follows: TGTGCCGGACAGGGTGGAAACACCATATATTTT. Its translation: CAGQGGNTIYF.

The chain recombines TRBV10-3 with TRBJ2-5; TRBD1 is a possible D gene (5 bases). The CDR3 runs to 14 residues. V shed 5 bases and J shed 1 base, with 11 bases lying between them. Germline values: CDR1 ENHRY, CDR2 SYGVKD. CDR3 protein: CAISNQGSQETQYF. The CDR3 DNA is TGTGCCATCAGTAACCAGGGTTCCCAAGAGACCCAGTACTTC.

In this sample, this clonotype turned up a few times. The chain uses TRBV2 and TRBJ2-1; D unclear. This CDR3 contains 12 residues. CDR1 is SNHLY and CDR2 is FYNNEI in the germline V gene. V lost 8 bases and J 7 bases, leaving 12 bases between the germline ends. As DNA, the CDR3 is TGTGCCAGCGTAAAATTAGAGAATGAGCAGTTCTTC. It yields the protein CASVKLENEQFF.

This clonotype has more than one count but fewer than ten. This chain connects TRBV20-1 to TRBJ2-1, with 15 bases fitting TRBD2. This CDR3 comprises 17 residues. In germline, CDR1 is DFQATT, CDR2 SNEGSKA (reference sequence). Trimming at V came to 5 bases and at J to 4 bases, leaving 9 bases not matched to a gene. CDR3 coding DNA: TGCAGTGCTCTCGGACTAGCGGGGGGGAAGAGTTACAATGAGCAGTTCTTC. Amino acids: CSALGLAGGKSYNEQFF.

This sequence joins TRBV4-1 and TRBJ2-2; TRBD1 matches 7 bases. The CDR3 totals 15 residues. In germline, CDR1 is MGHRA, CDR2 YSYEKL. V trimming: 2 bases; J trimming: 4 bases; junction bases outside the gene matches: 4. This CDR3 reads CASSQPRTGTGELFF. In DNA, the CDR3 is TGCGCCAGCAGCCAACCTAGGACAGGCACCGGGGAGCTGTTTTTT.